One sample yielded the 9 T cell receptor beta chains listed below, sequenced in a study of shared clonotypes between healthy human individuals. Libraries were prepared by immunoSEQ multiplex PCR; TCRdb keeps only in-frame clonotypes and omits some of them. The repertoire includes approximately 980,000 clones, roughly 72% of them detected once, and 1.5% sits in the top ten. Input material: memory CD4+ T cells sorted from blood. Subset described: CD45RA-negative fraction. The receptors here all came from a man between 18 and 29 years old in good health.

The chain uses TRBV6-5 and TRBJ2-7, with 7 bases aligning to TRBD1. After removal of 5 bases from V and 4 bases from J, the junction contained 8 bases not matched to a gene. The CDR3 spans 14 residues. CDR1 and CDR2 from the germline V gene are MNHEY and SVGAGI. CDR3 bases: TGTGCCAGCAGTACCAGGGACAGACGTTACGAGCAGTACTTC. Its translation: CASSTRDRRYEQYF.

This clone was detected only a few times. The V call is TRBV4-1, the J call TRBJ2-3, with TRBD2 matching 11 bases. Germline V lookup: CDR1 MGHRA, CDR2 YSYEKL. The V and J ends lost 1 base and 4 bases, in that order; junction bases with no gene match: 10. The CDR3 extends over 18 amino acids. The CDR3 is CASSQVLAGGLSPDTQYF. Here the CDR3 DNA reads TGCGCCAGCAGCCAAGTTCTAGCGGGGGGCCTTTCCCCAGATACGCAGTATTTT.

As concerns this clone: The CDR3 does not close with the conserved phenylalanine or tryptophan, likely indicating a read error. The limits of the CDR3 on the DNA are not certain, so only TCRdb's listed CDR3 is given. The chain's CDR3 is CASSRTSGVL. This sequence joins TRBV5-1 and TRBJ2-6; the table's D call of TRBD2 was not tested on the DNA. In germline, CDR1 is SGHRS, CDR2 YFSETQ. The CDR3 has 10 amino acids, counting both end residues.

CDR3 residues: CASSQNQGRTDTQYF. The CDR3 coding sequence is TGCGCCAGCAGCCAAAACCAGGGCCGCACAGATACGCAGTATTTT. This chain connects TRBV4-3 to TRBJ2-3; tentatively, D is TRBD1 (5 bases). From germline, CDR1 is LGHNA and CDR2 YSLEER. V was clipped by 2 bases and J by 1 base, with 10 bases between them. The CDR3 runs to 15 residues.

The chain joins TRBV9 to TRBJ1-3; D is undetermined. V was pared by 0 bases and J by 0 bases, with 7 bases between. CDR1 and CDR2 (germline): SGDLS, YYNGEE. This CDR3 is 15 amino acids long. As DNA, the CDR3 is TGTGCCAGCAGCGTAGCTCCCCTCTCTGGAAACACCATATATTTT. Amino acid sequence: CASSVAPLSGNTIYF.

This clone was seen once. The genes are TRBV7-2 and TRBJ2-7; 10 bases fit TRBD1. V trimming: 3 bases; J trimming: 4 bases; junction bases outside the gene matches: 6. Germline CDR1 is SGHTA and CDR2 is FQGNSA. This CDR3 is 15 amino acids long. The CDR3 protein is CASSFQTGGVYEQYF. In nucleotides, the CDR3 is TGTGCCAGCAGCTTCCAGACAGGGGGCGTATACGAGCAGTACTTC.

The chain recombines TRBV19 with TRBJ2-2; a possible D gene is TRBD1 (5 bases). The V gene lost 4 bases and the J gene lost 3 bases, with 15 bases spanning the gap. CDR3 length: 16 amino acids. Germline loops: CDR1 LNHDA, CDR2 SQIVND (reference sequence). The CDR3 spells CASSRGLGGDTGELFF. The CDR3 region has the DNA TGTGCCAGTAGTAGGGGCTTAGGTGGGGACACCGGGGAGCTGTTTTTT.

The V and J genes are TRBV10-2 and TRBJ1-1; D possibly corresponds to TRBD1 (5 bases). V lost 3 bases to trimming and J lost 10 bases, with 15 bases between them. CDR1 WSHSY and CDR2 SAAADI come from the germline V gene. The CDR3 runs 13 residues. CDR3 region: CASSDPGWGLAFF. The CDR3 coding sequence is TGCGCCAGCAGTGATCCGGGCTGGGGGTTAGCTTTCTTT.

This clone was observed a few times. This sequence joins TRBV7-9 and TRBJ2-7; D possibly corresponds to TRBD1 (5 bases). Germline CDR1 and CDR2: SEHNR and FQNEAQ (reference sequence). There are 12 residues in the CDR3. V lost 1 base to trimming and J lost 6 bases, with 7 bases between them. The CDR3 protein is CASSLGRGEQYF. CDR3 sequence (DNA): TGTGCCAGCAGCTTAGGAAGGGGCGAGCAGTACTTC. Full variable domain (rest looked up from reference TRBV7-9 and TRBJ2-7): DTGVSQNPRHKITKRGQNVTFRCDPISEHNRLYWYRQTLGQGPEFLTYFQNEAQLEKSRLLSDRFSAERPKGSFSTLEIQRTEQGDSAMYLCASSLGRGEQYFGPGTRLTVT.